This TCR beta chain was observed in a study of CD8 T cells in Susac syndrome. The study's findings and limits: The study's TCR sequencing and HLA analysis drew on a certain number of individuals. That number was acknowledged as relatively small.

In blood CD8+ and CD4+ T cells, TCR beta underwent sequencing. Purification of the CD8+ and CD4+ T cells relied on negative isolation, and TEMRA cells underwent FACS enrichment. To note about this clonotype: Its specificity is unknown.

RNA totalling about 0.5 to 1 ug underwent reverse transcription with random hexamers. The CDR3 of TCR beta was amplified by immunoSEQ multiplex PCR across 54 Vbeta and 13 Jbeta. TCRdb analysed the immunoSEQ multiplex PCR reads with MiXCR anew, one entry per CDR3 protein. The top ten hold 0.09% to 0.13% of the sample, which has about 70,000 distinct CDR3 sequences, approximately 96% seen once. This CDR3 is built from 11 residues. Deletions cut 5 bases from V and 1 base from J, with 3 bases between. Germline V gene data show CDR1 as DFQATT and CDR2 as SNEGSKA (reference sequence). The sample comprised CD4+ T cells from PBMCs. The chain employs TRBV20-1 and TRBJ2-1; D gene unclear. The source of this sequence is a human donor with multiple sclerosis. The CDR3 loop is CSAPSYNEQFF. In nucleotides, the CDR3 is TGCAGTGCTCCTTCCTACAATGAGCAGTTCTTC.